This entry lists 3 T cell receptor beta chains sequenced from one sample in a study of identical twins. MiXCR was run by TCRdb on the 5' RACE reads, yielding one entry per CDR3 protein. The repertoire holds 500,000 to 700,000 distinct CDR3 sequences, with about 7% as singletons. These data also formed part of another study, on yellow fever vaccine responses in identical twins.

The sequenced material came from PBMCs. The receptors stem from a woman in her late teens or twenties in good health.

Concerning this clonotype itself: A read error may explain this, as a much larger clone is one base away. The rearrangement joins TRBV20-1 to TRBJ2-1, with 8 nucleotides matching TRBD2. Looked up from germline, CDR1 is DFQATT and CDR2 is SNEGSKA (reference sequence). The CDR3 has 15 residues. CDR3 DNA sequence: TGCTGTGCAATTCCGGGACTAGGGTACTACAATGAGCAGTTCTTC. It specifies CCAIPGLGYYNEQFF.

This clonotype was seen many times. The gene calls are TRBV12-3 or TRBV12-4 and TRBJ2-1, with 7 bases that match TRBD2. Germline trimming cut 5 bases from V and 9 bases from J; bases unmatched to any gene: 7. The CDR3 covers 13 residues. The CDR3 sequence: CASSISGKGEQFF. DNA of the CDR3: TGTGCCAGCAGTATCAGCGGGAAGGGTGAGCAGTTCTTC.

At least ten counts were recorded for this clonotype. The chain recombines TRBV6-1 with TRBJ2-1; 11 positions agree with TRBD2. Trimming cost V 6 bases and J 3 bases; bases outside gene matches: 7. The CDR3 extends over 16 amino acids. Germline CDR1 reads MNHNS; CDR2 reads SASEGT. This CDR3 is CASSSPGLAVYNEQFF. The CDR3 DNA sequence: TGTGCCAGCAGCTCACCGGGACTAGCGGTCTACAATGAGCAGTTCTTC.